Presented here are 21 T cell receptor beta chains from one specimen sequenced in a study of T cell responses to AZD1222 COVID-19 vaccine. TCRdb's copy holds only in-frame clones and misses some; the assay was immunoSEQ multiplex PCR. The data show 50,000 or so clones, 89% seen once. The specimen comprised peripheral blood, sampled 28 days after the second AZD1222 dose. Every receptor here comes from an adult who received the AZD1222 COVID-19 vaccine.

V and J are TRBV9 and TRBJ2-7, with TRBD2 as a possible D gene (5 bases). The CDR3 runs 13 residues. The germline V gene encodes CDR1 SGDLS and CDR2 YYNGEE. Trimming removed 0 bases from V and 3 bases from J, with 7 bases in between. CDR3 sequence reads: CASSVAGSYEQYF. As DNA, the CDR3 is TGTGCCAGCAGCGTAGCTGGGAGCTACGAGCAGTACTTC.

The gene calls are TRBV5-5 and TRBJ2-1; 7 bases are shared with TRBD1. The length of the CDR3 is 15 residues. CDR1 and CDR2 from the germline V gene are SGHKS and YYEKEE (reference sequence). J lost 3 bases, V lost 3 bases, and 6 bases had no gene match. The CDR3 loop reads CASSSQGQNYNEQFF. CDR3 bases: TGTGCCAGCAGCTCCCAGGGACAGAACTACAATGAGCAGTTCTTC.

V usage is TRBV3-1 (or the pseudogene TRBV3-2) and J usage is TRBJ2-7, with 14 bases aligning to TRBD2. Germline loops: CDR1 LGHDT, CDR2 YNNKEL (reference sequence). The CDR3 consists of 19 residues. The V and J ends lost 1 base and 5 bases, in that order; junction bases with no gene match: 13. CDR3 protein: CASSQATPGLAGDPHEQYF. CDR3 nucleotide sequence: TGTGCCAGCAGCCAAGCAACCCCGGGACTAGCGGGAGATCCCCACGAGCAGTACTTC.

The chain links TRBV11-2 to TRBJ1-4; no definite D call. The CDR3 runs to 13 residues. Per germline, CDR1 SGHAT and CDR2 FQNNGV. V lost 2 bases to trimming and J lost 8 bases, with 9 bases between them. The CDR3: CASSLRGREKLFF. The CDR3 DNA sequence: TGTGCCAGCAGCTTAAGAGGGCGGGAAAAACTGTTTTTT.

This clone has only a few counts. CDR3 sequence (DNA): TGTGCCAGCACCGCAGGGGGGGCAGGCAATCAGCCCCAGCATTTT. It translates to CASTAGGAGNQPQHF. The rearrangement links TRBV7-2 to TRBJ1-5, with TRBD1 identical over 7 bases. CDR3 length: 15 residues. Germline V lookup: CDR1 SGHTA, CDR2 FQGNSA. After removal of 7 bases from V and 2 bases from J, the junction contained 8 bases not matched to a gene.

The V and J genes are TRBV13 and TRBJ1-1; unclear D gene. Germline V gene lookup returns CDR1 PRHDT and CDR2 FYEKMQ (reference sequence). The V end was cut by 4 bases, the J end by 10 bases, with 13 bases between. The CDR3 runs to 12 residues. CDR3 nucleotide sequence: TGTGCCAGCAGCTATTCTAACGCGCGAGCTTTCTTT. Its protein is CASSYSNARAFF.

This chain connects TRBV7-3 to TRBJ2-7, with D possibly TRBD2 on 5 matching bases. The V gene's germline CDR1 is SGHTA and CDR2 FQGTGA. CDR3 size: 15 residues. V was pared by 1 base and J by 5 bases, with 15 bases between. The CDR3 sequence is CASSLILSGIHEQYF. The CDR3 region has the DNA TGTGCCAGCAGCTTAATCCTCTCGGGGATCCACGAGCAGTACTTC.

This clone was seen once. This rearrangement joins TRBV10-3 to TRBJ1-6; 8 positions agree with TRBD1. There are 14 residues in the CDR3. V lost 4 bases and J lost 8; bases outside the gene matches: 4. The germline gives CDR1 ENHRY, CDR2 SYGVKD. CDR3 loop: CAISADRDDSPLHF. CDR3 DNA: TGTGCCATCAGTGCGGACAGGGACGATTCACCCCTCCACTTT.

V and J are TRBV7-9 and TRBJ2-7, with a tentative D call TRBD1 (5 bases). The CDR3 length is 14 residues. With 0 bases removed from V and 3 bases from J, the gap between germline ends came to 9 bases. The germline V gene has CDR1 SEHNR and CDR2 FQNEAQ (reference sequence). The CDR3 spells CASSLAPRVYEQYF. The DNA of the CDR3 is TGTGCCAGCAGCTTAGCGCCCAGGGTCTACGAGCAGTACTTC. Looking up the rest from reference TRBV7-9 and TRBJ2-7 gives the full variable domain: DTGVSQNPRHKITKRGQNVTFRCDPISEHNRLYWYRQTLGQGPEFLTYFQNEAQLEKSRLLSDRFSAERPKGSFSTLEIQRTEQGDSAMYLCASSLAPRVYEQYFGPGTRLTVT.

The CDR3 is CASSSPEVPDTQYF. The CDR3 DNA reads as TGTGCCAGCAGTTCTCCTGAGGTCCCAGATACGCAGTATTTT. V and J are TRBV28 and TRBJ2-3; no clear D. Germline-derived CDR1 and CDR2 are MDHEN and SYDVKM. Trimming shortened V by 4 bases and J by 4 bases, and 12 bases separated the two germline ends. The CDR3 runs 14 residues.

The V gene is TRBV6-5, the J gene TRBJ2-5; D gene unclear. CDR3 length: 13 residues. V was trimmed by 4 bases and J by 5 bases, leaving 11 bases between them. Germline assignment: CDR1 MNHEY and CDR2 SVGAGI. DNA of the CDR3: TGTGCCAGCAGTTCCCTCAGAGGCGAGACCCAGTACTTC. It translates to CASSSLRGETQYF.

The chain employs TRBV19 and TRBJ2-1; D is unresolved. CDR1 is LNHDA and CDR2 is SQIVND in the germline V gene (reference sequence). The V end was cut by 0 bases, the J end by 3 bases, with 12 bases between. The CDR3 has 16 amino acids. The CDR3 DNA is TGTGCCAGTAGTATAGATAGTAGTCCGCTCTACAATGAGCAGTTCTTC. Its protein is CASSIDSSPLYNEQFF.

This chain connects TRBV9 to TRBJ1-1; D is possibly TRBD1 (5 bases). The V end was cut by 0 bases, the J end by 7 bases, with 7 bases between. The germline gives CDR1 SGDLS, CDR2 YYNGEE. The CDR3 sequence is 12 residues long. CDR3 sequence reads: CASSVEGNEAFF. The CDR3, as DNA: TGTGCCAGCAGCGTAGAGGGGAATGAAGCTTTCTTT.

The CDR3 region is CASSPQDRPYGYTF. CDR3 in DNA: TGTGCCAGCAGTCCGCAGGACAGACCCTATGGCTACACCTTC. The genes are TRBV28 and TRBJ1-2; a weak D match, TRBD1 (6 bases). Germline CDR1 and CDR2: MDHEN and SYDVKM. The CDR3 totals 14 residues. Between the trimmed V and J ends, which lost 5 bases and 4 bases, there was a span of 14 bases.

The chain carries TRBV19 and TRBJ1-1; D unresolved. Trimming stripped 2 bases from V and 0 bases from J, with 4 bases between. The germline CDR1 and CDR2 sequences are LNHDA and SQIVND (reference sequence). The CDR3 covers 13 residues. The CDR3: CASSIQVNTEAFF. CDR3 DNA sequence: TGTGCCAGTAGTATACAGGTGAACACTGAAGCTTTCTTT.

The chain uses TRBV19 and TRBJ1-1; D may be TRBD1 (5 bases). The CDR3 loop spans 14 amino acids. The V end was cut by 1 base, the J end by 5 bases, with 11 bases between. Germline V gene sequence: CDR1 LNHDA, CDR2 SQIVND (reference sequence). The CDR3 bases are TGTGCCAGTAGTATAGTGGGCGGGGGAACTGAAGCTTTCTTT. This sequence encodes CASSIVGGGTEAFF.

This sequence joins TRBV19 and TRBJ1-4, with 7 bases fitting TRBD1. This CDR3 contains 15 residues. J was trimmed by 0 bases and V by 3 bases; bases with no gene match: 1. Germline CDR1 is LNHDA and CDR2 is SQIVND (reference sequence). The CDR3 loop is CASSMGQTTNEKLFF. In DNA form, the CDR3 reads TGTGCCAGTAGTATGGGACAGACAACTAATGAAAAACTGTTTTTT.

By frequency in the sample, this clone is medium-sized (0.01 to 0.1%). This rearrangement joins TRBV7-9 to TRBJ1-2, with TRBD1 identical over 7 bases. J was trimmed by 8 bases and V by 7 bases; bases with no gene match: 16. Germline V lookup: CDR1 SEHNR, CDR2 FQNEAQ (reference sequence). The CDR3 is 15 residues long. CDR3 bases: TGTGCCAGCATAGGACAGGCTGGGCCGGCGAAAGGCTACACCTTC. Translation: CASIGQAGPAKGYTF.

Only one count was recorded for this clone. The chain joins TRBV9 to TRBJ2-2; 12 positions match TRBD2. Germline lookup yields CDR1 SGDLS and CDR2 YYNGEE. This CDR3 region has 16 residues. Trimming cost V 3 bases and J 5 bases; bases outside gene matches: 5. CDR3 coding DNA: TGTGCCAGCAGCGGACTAGCGGGAGTCAGTACCGGGGAGCTGTTTTTT. Translated: CASSGLAGVSTGELFF. Full variable domain (outside the CDR3, taken from reference TRBV9 and TRBJ2-2): DSGVTQTPKHLITATGQRVTLRCSPRSGDLSVYWYQQSLDQGLQFLIQYYNGEERAKGNILERFSAQQFPDLHSELNLSSLELGDSALYFCASSGLAGVSTGELFFGEGSRLTVL.

The CDR3 region is CASSSGQGSYGYTF. Written as DNA, the CDR3 is TGTGCCAGCTCATCGGGACAGGGGTCCTATGGCTACACCTTC. The chain joins TRBV4-2 to TRBJ1-2; the match to TRBD1 covers 10 bases. The germline gives CDR1 LGHNA, CDR2 YNFKEQ. The CDR3 is made up of 14 amino acids. V lost 8 bases and J lost 4; bases outside the gene matches: 7.

The chain is built from TRBV5-6 and TRBJ2-3; possible D gene TRBD1, 5 bases. The CDR3 contains 15 residues. Germline CDR1 SGHDT, CDR2 YYEEEE. V dropped 4 bases and J dropped 0 bases, with 12 bases sitting between them. This CDR3 is CASSRITGSTDTQYF. CDR3 DNA: TGTGCCAGCAGCCGCATAACAGGTAGCACAGATACGCAGTATTTT.